This entry features one TCR beta chain sequence. Germline V gene lookup returns CDR1 LNHDA and CDR2 SQIVND (reference sequence). V gave up 0 bases and J gave up 2 bases, with 8 bases separating them. The CDR3 totals 15 residues. The record originates from a study of blood T cell repertoires in COVID-19. Background on the study: In each case, the material was cDNA or gDNA derived from T cells, B-cell-depleted T cells, or PBMCs.

TCRdb's copy holds only in-frame clones and misses some; the assay was immunoSEQ multiplex PCR. The table has tens of thousands of clones, 80% to 90% seen once; the top ten hold about 3%. Sequences were obtained from peripheral blood. The chain employs TRBV19 and TRBJ2-1; D is perhaps TRBD1 (5 bases). This TCR was recovered from a human donor in a cohort sampled during active COVID-19. In nucleotides, the CDR3 is TGTGCCAGTAGTATAGAGGACAAACCCTACAATGAGCAGTTCTTC. Translating it yields CASSIEDKPYNEQFF.